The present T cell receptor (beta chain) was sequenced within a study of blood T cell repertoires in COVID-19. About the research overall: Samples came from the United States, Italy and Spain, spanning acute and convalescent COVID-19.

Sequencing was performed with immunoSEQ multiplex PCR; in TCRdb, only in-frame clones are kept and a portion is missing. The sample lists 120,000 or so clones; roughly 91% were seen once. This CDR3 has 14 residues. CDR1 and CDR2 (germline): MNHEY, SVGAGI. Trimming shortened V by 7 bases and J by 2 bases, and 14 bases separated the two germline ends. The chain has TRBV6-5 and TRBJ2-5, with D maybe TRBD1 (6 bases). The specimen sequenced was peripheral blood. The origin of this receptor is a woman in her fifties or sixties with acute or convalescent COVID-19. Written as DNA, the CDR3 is TGTGCCAGCACCCGCCGGGACACACAAGAGACCCAGTACTTC. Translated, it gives CASTRRDTQETQYF.